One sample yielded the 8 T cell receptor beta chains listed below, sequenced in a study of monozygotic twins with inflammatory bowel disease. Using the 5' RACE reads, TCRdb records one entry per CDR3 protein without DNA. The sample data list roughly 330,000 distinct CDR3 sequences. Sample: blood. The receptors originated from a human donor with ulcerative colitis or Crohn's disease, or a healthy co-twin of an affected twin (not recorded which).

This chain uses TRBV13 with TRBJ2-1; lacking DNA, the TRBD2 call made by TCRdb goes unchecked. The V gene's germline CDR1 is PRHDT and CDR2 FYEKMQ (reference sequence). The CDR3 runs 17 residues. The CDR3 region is CASSLNLGLAGVNEQFF.

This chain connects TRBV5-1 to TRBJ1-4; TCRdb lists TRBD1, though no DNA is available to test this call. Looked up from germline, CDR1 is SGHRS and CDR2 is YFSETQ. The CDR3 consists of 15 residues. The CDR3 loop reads CASSRETGFNEKLFF.

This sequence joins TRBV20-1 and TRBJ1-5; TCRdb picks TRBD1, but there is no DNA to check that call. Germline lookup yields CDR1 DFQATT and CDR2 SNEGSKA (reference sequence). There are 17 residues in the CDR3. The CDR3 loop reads CSARDVGGGRSNQPQHF.

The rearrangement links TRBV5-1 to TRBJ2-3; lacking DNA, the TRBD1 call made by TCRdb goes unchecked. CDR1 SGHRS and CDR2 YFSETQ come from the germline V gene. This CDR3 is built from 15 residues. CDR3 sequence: CASSLIKGSTDTQYF.

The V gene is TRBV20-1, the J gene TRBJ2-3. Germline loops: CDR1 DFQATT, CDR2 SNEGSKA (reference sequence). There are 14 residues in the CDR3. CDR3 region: CSARDLLGSDTQYF.

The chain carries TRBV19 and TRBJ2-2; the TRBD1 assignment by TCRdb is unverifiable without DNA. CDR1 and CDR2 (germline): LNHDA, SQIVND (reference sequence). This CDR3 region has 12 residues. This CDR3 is CASTPGYGELFF.

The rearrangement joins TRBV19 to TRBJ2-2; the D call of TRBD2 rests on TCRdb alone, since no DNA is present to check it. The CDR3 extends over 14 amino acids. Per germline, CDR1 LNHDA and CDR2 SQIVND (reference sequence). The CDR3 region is CASSGTSGVGELFF. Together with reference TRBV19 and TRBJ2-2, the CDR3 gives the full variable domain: DGGITQSPKYLFRKEGQNVTLSCEQNLNHDAMYWYRQDPGQGLRLIYYSQIVNDFQKGDIAEGYSVSREKKESFPLTVTSAQKNPTAFYLCASSGTSGVGELFFGEGSRLTVL.

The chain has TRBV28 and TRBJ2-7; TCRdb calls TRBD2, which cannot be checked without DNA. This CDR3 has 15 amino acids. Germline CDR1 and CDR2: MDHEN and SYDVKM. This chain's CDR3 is CASNWSGSGSYEQYF.